The sequence of this TCR beta chain was determined in a study of cytomegalovirus exposure and HLA in healthy donors. Study-level results: Cytomegalovirus status was reportedly diagnosed by the classifier with high sensitivity and specificity.

Sequencing was performed with immunoSEQ multiplex PCR; in TCRdb, only in-frame clones are kept and a portion is missing. The sample has some 320,000 clones; 87% are singletons. In the case of this clone: What it binds is not known.

Trimming cost V 8 bases and J 3 bases; bases outside gene matches: 6. Germline V gene data show CDR1 as LNHNV and CDR2 as YYDKDF (reference sequence). This CDR3 is built from 15 residues. The genes are TRBV15 and TRBJ2-3, with 12 bases fitting TRBD2. The TCR originated in a woman aged 25 to 45 in good health and CMV-seropositive. Sequencing was done on a sample of PBMCs. The CDR3 is CATGIGLAGTDTQYF. For the CDR3, the DNA is TGTGCCACCGGAATTGGACTAGCGGGGACAGATACGCAGTATTTT.